The 21 T cell receptor beta chains reported below all come from one sample, sequenced in a study of blood T cell repertoires in COVID-19. The method was immunoSEQ multiplex PCR; TCRdb's version includes in-frame clones alone and lacks a portion of them. The sample has some 120,000 clones, approximately 80% seen once. The sequenced sample was peripheral blood. The receptors were gathered from a man in his 70s with acute or convalescent COVID-19.

CDR3 in amino acids: CAWSFKVGTGAFYEQYF. The CDR3 region has the DNA TGTGCCTGGAGTTTTAAGGTTGGGACAGGGGCTTTCTACGAGCAGTACTTC. The chain has TRBV30 and TRBJ2-7, with 10 bases identical to TRBD1. The length of the CDR3 is 17 residues. V gave up 2 bases and J gave up 3 bases; unmatched junction bases: 13. Looked up from germline, CDR1 is GTSNPN and CDR2 is SVGIG (reference sequence).

J is TRBJ2-3 and V is TRBV7-9, with D maybe TRBD2 (6 bases). CDR1 and CDR2 from the germline V gene are SEHNR and FQNEAQ (reference sequence). The CDR3 has 13 amino acids. Trimming took off 5 bases at V and 5 bases at J, with 11 bases between the two ends. The CDR3 loop is CASSKLGGDTQYF. The CDR3 region has the DNA TGTGCCAGCAGCAAATTGGGGGGAGATACGCAGTATTTT.

In the case of this clone: Germline is not matched at one junction end, which may reflect a read error. This chain connects TRBV11-2 to TRBJ2-3, with 7 bases fitting TRBD1. Germline CDR1 reads SGHAT; CDR2 reads FQNNGV. The CDR3 has 14 residues. The CDR3 loop reads CASSLGYDRAARDF. CDR3 nucleotide sequence: TGTGCCAGCAGCTTAGGGTACGACAGGGCAGCCCGGGATTTT.

This chain connects TRBV2 to TRBJ1-2, with TRBD1 as a possible D gene (6 bases). From germline, CDR1 is SNHLY and CDR2 FYNNEI. Deletions cut 5 bases from V and 3 bases from J, with 16 bases between. This CDR3 has 15 amino acids. In DNA form, the CDR3 reads TGTGCCAGCAGTCCAACAGGGTTGTGGGACTATGGCTACACCTTC. Protein sequence: CASSPTGLWDYGYTF.

V and J are TRBV27 and TRBJ2-7, with D hard to call. The CDR3 spans 15 residues. Germline lookup yields CDR1 MNHEY and CDR2 SMNVEV (reference sequence). With 8 bases removed from V and 0 bases from J, the gap between germline ends came to 17 bases. The CDR3, as DNA: TGTGCCAGCGGAACCCTACAACGGAGCTCCTACGAGCAGTACTTC. This encodes CASGTLQRSSYEQYF.

The CDR3 DNA sequence: TGTGCCAGCAGCACTACCGGGACAGGGAAGTACGAGCAGTACTTC. It is translated as CASSTTGTGKYEQYF. The chain joins TRBV11-2 to TRBJ2-7, with 9 bases lining up with TRBD1. The length of the CDR3 is 15 residues. J was trimmed by 4 bases and V by 5 bases; bases with no gene match: 9. Germline V gene lookup returns CDR1 SGHAT and CDR2 FQNNGV.

This rearrangement joins TRBV7-3 to TRBJ2-2; TRBD2 aligns across 7 bases. V was clipped by 2 bases and J by 3 bases; unmatched bases: 0. The CDR3 is 14 residues long. Germline assignment: CDR1 SGHTA and CDR2 FQGTGA. CDR3 amino acids: CASSLGRDTGELFF. CDR3 DNA sequence: TGTGCCAGCAGCTTAGGGAGGGACACCGGGGAGCTGTTTTTT.

The V and J genes are TRBV6-5 and TRBJ2-1; TRBD2 aligns across 10 bases. In germline, CDR1 is MNHEY, CDR2 SVGAGI. With V trimmed by 5 bases and J by 7 bases, 5 bases remained unmatched. CDR3 size: 14 residues. The CDR3 region has the DNA TGTGCCAGCAGTAGAGCTAGCGGGGGTAATGAGCAGTTCTTC. Translation: CASSRASGGNEQFF.

The CDR3 sequence: CASSPITGLDEQYF. CDR3 DNA: TGCGCCAGCAGCCCGATTACAGGGCTCGACGAGCAGTACTTC. V usage is TRBV5-1 and J usage is TRBJ2-7; weak D call: TRBD1 (6 bases). This CDR3 is 14 amino acids long. The germline gives CDR1 SGHRS, CDR2 YFSETQ. The germline V and J ends were trimmed by 4 bases and 5 bases, with 16 bases remaining between them.

This chain connects TRBV4-1 to TRBJ2-7; maybe TRBD1 (6 bases). Germline assignment: CDR1 MGHRA and CDR2 YSYEKL. Trimming pared 1 base from V and 5 bases from J, leaving 18 bases between. The CDR3 is made up of 16 amino acids. The CDR3 DNA follows: TGCGCCAGCAGCCAAGGGGGGCGGTCTCTTCCCAACGAGCAGTACTTC. The encoded protein is CASSQGGRSLPNEQYF.

The chain combines TRBV5-1 with TRBJ2-1, with 7 bases that match TRBD2. Germline V gene data show CDR1 as SGHRS and CDR2 as YFSETQ. V gave up 5 bases and J gave up 1 base; unmatched junction bases: 6. CDR3 length: 15 amino acids. In nucleotides, the CDR3 is TGCGCCAGCAGGACCGGGGAGGGGTCCTACAATGAGCAGTTCTTC. As protein: CASRTGEGSYNEQFF.

The chain links TRBV6-1 to TRBJ1-1; 8 bases are shared with TRBD1. J was trimmed by 1 base and V by 1 base; bases with no gene match: 2. The germline CDR1 and CDR2 sequences are MNHNS and SASEGT. The CDR3 is 15 amino acids. CDR3 nucleotides: TGTGCCAGCAGTGAAGTCGGACAGGGGAACACTGAAGCTTTCTTT. It translates to CASSEVGQGNTEAFF.

The genes are TRBV6-5 and TRBJ1-2; 11 positions match TRBD1. V shed 0 bases, J shed 4 bases, and the junction held 1 base outside the gene matches. This CDR3 comprises 15 residues. Germline loops: CDR1 MNHEY, CDR2 SVGAGI. CDR3 sequence: CASSYSGTGGYGYTF. The CDR3 DNA follows: TGTGCCAGCAGTTACTCTGGGACAGGGGGCTATGGCTACACCTTC.

The V gene is TRBV5-5, the J gene TRBJ2-7; TRBD1 matches 10 bases. Germline CDR1 is SGHKS and CDR2 is YYEKEE (reference sequence). This CDR3 comprises 14 residues. J was trimmed by 9 bases and V by 5 bases; bases with no gene match: 11. The CDR3 spells CASSTGTGESGQYF. The CDR3 coding sequence is TGTGCCAGCAGTACCGGGACAGGGGAATCAGGGCAGTACTTC.

V usage is TRBV20-1 and J usage is TRBJ2-7; the D is unclear. The germline V gene encodes CDR1 DFQATT and CDR2 SNEGSKA (reference sequence). V was shortened by 5 bases and J by 6 bases, with 8 bases between the two germline ends. The CDR3 runs 10 residues. As DNA, the CDR3 is TGCAGTGCTTGGAGTGGCGAGCAGTACTTC. This codes for CSAWSGEQYF.

The V call is TRBV19, the J call TRBJ1-6; D is ambiguous. The CDR3 totals 14 residues. V was trimmed by 7 bases and J by 7 bases, leaving 14 bases between them. The germline V gene has CDR1 LNHDA and CDR2 SQIVND (reference sequence). The CDR3 DNA sequence: TGTGCCAGTAAGGAATCGGGAGTGAATTCACCCCTCCACTTT. Translation: CASKESGVNSPLHF.

This rearrangement joins TRBV21-1 to TRBJ1-4; TRBD1 reflects the table's D call only, with no check against the DNA. TRBV21-1 is described as a pseudogene. This CDR3 is built from 15 residues. The CDR3 region is CASSKGTASNEKLFF. CDR3 nucleotide sequence: TGTGCCAGCAGCAAAGGGACAGCATCTAATGAAAAACTGTTTTTT.

This chain's CDR3 is CAWDRGRYEKLFF. CDR3 coding DNA: TGTGCCTGGGACAGGGGGCGGTATGAAAAACTGTTTTTT. This chain links TRBV30 with TRBJ1-4; 10 bases match TRBD1. The CDR3 length is 13 residues. The germline gives CDR1 GTSNPN, CDR2 SVGIG (reference sequence). V gave up 5 bases and J gave up 6 bases; unmatched junction bases: 3.

CDR3 region: CASSLRGAGSSYEQYF. The CDR3 region has the DNA TGTGCCAGCAGCCTGCGAGGAGCGGGGAGCTCCTACGAGCAGTACTTC. V is TRBV3-1 (or the pseudogene TRBV3-2) and J is TRBJ2-7; 7 positions match TRBD2. CDR3 length: 16 amino acids. Per germline, CDR1 LGHDT and CDR2 YNNKEL (reference sequence). With V trimmed by 4 bases and J by 0 bases, 9 bases remained unmatched.

In this sample, this clone turned up once. The chain has TRBV4-1 and TRBJ2-5; 8 bases map to TRBD2. The CDR3 extends over 17 amino acids. The V gene's germline CDR1 is MGHRA and CDR2 YSYEKL. Unmatched junction bases numbered 12, after V lost 3 bases and J lost 3 bases. DNA of the CDR3: TGCGCCAGCAGCCAGATACGGGGGGGCGGGGGAAAAGAGACCCAGTACTTC. Translated, it gives CASSQIRGGGGKETQYF.

The V gene is TRBV6-5, the J gene TRBJ2-7; D is possibly TRBD2 (5 bases). Trimming cost V 2 bases and J 6 bases, with 11 bases left between them. CDR1 MNHEY and CDR2 SVGAGI come from the germline V gene. CDR3 length: 13 amino acids. This CDR3 reads CASSYNVAREQYF. CDR3 DNA: TGTGCCAGCAGTTACAACGTAGCGCGCGAGCAGTACTTC.